This T cell receptor (beta chain) was obtained from a study of T cell changes during pregnancy in multiple sclerosis. V dropped 3 bases and J dropped 4 bases, with 8 bases sitting between them. This CDR3 contains 13 residues. Germline V gene sequence: CDR1 SGHDT, CDR2 YYEEEE. Method: immunoSEQ multiplex PCR; TCRdb's copy keeps in-frame clones and lacks some. The data show around 72,000 clones, with approximately 92% seen just once and approximately 2% held by the top ten. Sequencing was performed on peripheral blood, taken in the second trimester of pregnancy. This sequence was found in a female donor in good health, enrolled as a control in a pregnancy study. The J gene is TRBJ1-5, the V gene TRBV5-6; D may be TRBD1 (5 bases). The CDR3 DNA follows: TGTGCCAGCAGCTGGACACCAAATCAGCCCCAGCATTTT. It encodes CASSWTPNQPQHF.